The 32 T cell receptor beta chains in this list originate from one sample, sequenced in a study of control samples from healthy donors and cancer patients. Clones were read by immunoSEQ multiplex PCR, and TCRdb kept only the in-frame ones, dropping some. The data contain approximately 89,000 clones, under 90% of them singletons. Sequencing was performed on blood. These receptors were collected from a middle-aged woman in good health.

V usage is TRBV3-1 (or the pseudogene TRBV3-2) and J usage is TRBJ2-1, with TRBD2 identical over 10 bases. The germline V gene encodes CDR1 LGHDT and CDR2 YNNKEL (reference sequence). This CDR3 has 16 amino acids. J lost 8 bases, V lost 11 bases, and 18 bases had no gene match. CDR3 loop: CAVGEAGGLFSDEQFF. DNA for the CDR3: TGTGCCGTCGGAGAAGCGGGGGGGCTTTTTAGTGATGAGCAGTTCTTC.

This clone was recorded once. The chain uses TRBV3-1 (or the pseudogene TRBV3-2) and TRBJ2-7; TRBD1 matches at 10 bases. V lost 1 base and J lost 1; bases outside the gene matches: 4. This CDR3 contains 16 residues. Germline values: CDR1 LGHDT, CDR2 YNNKEL (reference sequence). CDR3 sequence reads: CASSQGTGGGSYEQYF. The CDR3 nucleotides read TGTGCCAGCAGCCAAGGGACAGGGGGGGGATCCTACGAGCAGTACTTC.

This chain connects TRBV4-1 to TRBJ2-1; D uncertain. CDR3 size: 16 residues. Germline V gene lookup returns CDR1 MGHRA and CDR2 YSYEKL. V dropped 4 bases and J dropped 0 bases, with 13 bases sitting between them. CDR3 residues: CASSPPWRGSYNEQFF. CDR3 in DNA: TGCGCCAGCAGCCCCCCCTGGCGCGGCTCCTACAATGAGCAGTTCTTC.

V and J are TRBV7-9 and TRBJ1-1; D perhaps matches TRBD1 (5 bases). The V end lost 6 bases, the J end lost 4 bases, and 15 bases lay between the germline ends. The V gene's germline CDR1 is SEHNR and CDR2 FQNEAQ (reference sequence). This CDR3 is built from 14 residues. For the CDR3, the DNA is TGTGCCAGCAGTCCAACCCGGGGCCTCACTGAAGCTTTCTTT. Protein: CASSPTRGLTEAFF.

J is TRBJ1-5 and V is TRBV27; maybe TRBD1 (5 bases). CDR1 is MNHEY, CDR2 SMNVEV, per germline (reference sequence). The length of the CDR3 is 15 residues. Deletions cut 2 bases from V and 1 base from J, with 9 bases between. CDR3 DNA: TGTGCCAGCAGTTTACGAGGGGTAAGCAATCAGCCCCAGCATTTT. Translation gives CASSLRGVSNQPQHF.

The chain is built from TRBV6-5 and TRBJ2-3, with D perhaps TRBD2 (7 bases). V lost 4 bases to trimming and J lost 1 base, with 9 bases between them. The CDR3 has 14 amino acids. Looked up from germline, CDR1 is MNHEY and CDR2 is SVGAGI. The CDR3 region has the DNA TGTGCCAGCAGTTGGGGGGGGCGCACAGATACGCAGTATTTT. Protein: CASSWGGRTDTQYF.

The rearrangement joins TRBV7-2 to TRBJ1-1; 8 bases line up with TRBD1. Germline trimming cut 7 bases from V and 5 bases from J; bases unmatched to any gene: 9. Per the germline V gene, CDR1 is SGHTA and CDR2 is FQGNSA. The length of the CDR3 is 14 residues. This chain's CDR3 is CASIVGQGWTEAFF. The CDR3 DNA reads as TGTGCCAGCATCGTAGGACAGGGATGGACTGAAGCTTTCTTT.

The J gene is TRBJ1-6, the V gene TRBV7-8; maybe TRBD1 (5 bases). Germline V gene lookup returns CDR1 SGHVS and CDR2 FQNEAQ. The CDR3 sequence is 16 residues long. Trimming removed 5 bases at V and 9 bases at J, with 20 bases between. Written as DNA, the CDR3 is TGTGCCAGCAGCCTCCTGGGCTCGGTTGGGGGTTCACCCCTCCACTTT. Encoded protein: CASSLLGSVGGSPLHF.

The V gene is TRBV3-1 (or the pseudogene TRBV3-2), the J gene TRBJ2-1; 8 bases are a match to TRBD1. The CDR3 is 15 amino acids. CDR1 and CDR2 from the germline V gene are LGHDT and YNNKEL (reference sequence). Trimming at V came to 4 bases and at J to 7 bases, leaving 9 bases not matched to a gene. CDR3 DNA sequence: TGTGCCAGCAGCCTCCGGGACAGGTCGGGTAATGAGCAGTTCTTC. Translating it yields CASSLRDRSGNEQFF.

The chain has TRBV7-3 and TRBJ1-1; perhaps TRBD1 as D (5 bases). The V gene's germline CDR1 is SGHTA and CDR2 FQGTGA. Trimming removed 1 base from V and 5 bases from J, with 20 bases in between. The CDR3 is made up of 17 amino acids. The CDR3 spells CASSLKPGPLARTEAFF. The CDR3 DNA is TGTGCCAGCAGCTTAAAGCCGGGACCCCTGGCTAGGACTGAAGCTTTCTTT.

The gene calls are TRBV10-1 and TRBJ2-3, with TRBD1 matching 8 bases. V gave up 3 bases and J gave up 3 bases; unmatched junction bases: 5. CDR3 length: 15 amino acids. Germline V gene lookup returns CDR1 WNHNN and CDR2 SYGVQD (reference sequence). The CDR3 protein is CASSEYRGVTDTQYF. The CDR3 coding sequence is TGCGCCAGCAGTGAATACAGGGGGGTTACAGATACGCAGTATTTT.

The V call is TRBV30, the J call TRBJ1-6; possible D gene TRBD1, 5 bases. Germline V gene lookup returns CDR1 GTSNPN and CDR2 SVGIG (reference sequence). Trimming cost V 6 bases and J 12 bases, with 18 bases left between them. This CDR3 is 13 amino acids long. CDR3 loop: CACQPGPSLPLHF. CDR3 nucleotides: TGTGCCTGCCAACCGGGACCTTCCCTACCCCTCCACTTT.

The chain recombines TRBV13 with TRBJ1-2, with 7 bases lining up with TRBD1. V lost 0 bases, J lost 7 bases, and 2 bases stayed unmatched. Germline loops: CDR1 PRHDT, CDR2 FYEKMQ (reference sequence). The length of the CDR3 is 13 residues. The CDR3 region has the DNA TGTGCCAGCAGCTTAGGACAGGGGTTTGGCTACACCTTC. Its protein is CASSLGQGFGYTF.

The chain is built from TRBV5-4 and TRBJ1-4; the D gene is possibly TRBD1 (6 bases). CDR1 is SGHNT, CDR2 YYREEE, per germline (reference sequence). The CDR3 covers 16 residues. The germline V and J ends were trimmed by 4 bases and 6 bases, with 19 bases remaining between them. The CDR3 DNA reads as TGTGCCAGCAGCCCGAACGCGGGACATGGTGATGAAAAACTGTTTTTT. Protein: CASSPNAGHGDEKLFF.

V usage is TRBV6-2 or TRBV6-3 and J usage is TRBJ2-6; possible D gene TRBD1, 6 bases. V shed 2 bases and J shed 0 bases, with 8 bases lying between them. Per the germline V gene, CDR1 is MNHEY and CDR2 is SVGEGT. The CDR3 consists of 16 residues. CDR3 residues: CASSYEGGSGANVLTF. The CDR3 DNA reads TGTGCCAGCAGTTACGAAGGGGGCTCTGGGGCCAACGTCCTGACTTTC.

The chain couples TRBV18 to TRBJ1-4, with D possibly being TRBD1 (5 bases). V gave up 3 bases and J gave up 11 bases, with 7 bases separating them. In germline, CDR1 is KGHSH, CDR2 LQKENI. The CDR3 extends over 11 amino acids. The CDR3 sequence is CASSPRDKLFF. CDR3 DNA sequence: TGTGCCAGCTCACCCCGGGACAAACTGTTTTTT. The full variable domain, its missing parts supplied by reference TRBV18 and TRBJ1-4, is NAGVMQNPRHLVRRRGQEARLRCSPMKGHSHVYWYRQLPEEGLKFMVYLQKENIIDESGMPKERFSAEFPKEGPSILRIQQVVRGDSAAYFCASSPRDKLFFGSGTQLSVL.

The rearrangement links TRBV5-1 to TRBJ2-7, with a weak D call TRBD1 (6 bases). In germline, CDR1 is SGHRS, CDR2 YFSETQ. Trimming stripped 4 bases from V and 1 base from J, with 9 bases between. The CDR3 consists of 13 residues. CDR3 DNA sequence: TGCGCCAGCAGCCAGGACAGTTCCTACGAGCAGTACTTC. It encodes CASSQDSSYEQYF.

This chain joins TRBV6-5 and TRBJ1-1, with D maybe TRBD1 (5 bases). CDR1 and CDR2 from the germline V gene are MNHEY and SVGAGI. V shed 8 bases and J shed 4 bases, with 17 bases lying between them. This CDR3 region has 14 residues. In DNA, the CDR3 is TGTGCCAGCGCCCATCGGGGGGGAGGCACTGAAGCTTTCTTT. Protein: CASAHRGGGTEAFF.

The chain has TRBV7-2 and TRBJ1-4; D gene ambiguous. The CDR3 sequence is 16 residues long. V lost 5 bases to trimming and J lost 1 base, with 14 bases between them. Germline loops: CDR1 SGHTA, CDR2 FQGNSA. CDR3 loop: CASSPGPGQTNEKLFF. The DNA of the CDR3 is TGTGCCAGCAGCCCCGGACCGGGCCAAACTAATGAAAAACTGTTTTTT.

V is TRBV4-3 and J is TRBJ1-1; 7 nucleotides align to TRBD1. Germline CDR1 is LGHNA and CDR2 is YSLEER. Losses at the gene ends were 6 bases for V and 4 bases for J; bases not matched to a gene: 5. This CDR3 is 13 amino acids long. The CDR3 DNA sequence: TGCGCCAGCAGGCCATCAGGGGGCACTGAAGCTTTCTTT. Translating it yields CASRPSGGTEAFF.

The V call is TRBV4-1, the J call TRBJ1-3; a weak D match, TRBD1 (5 bases). Trimming cost V 0 bases and J 2 bases, with 14 bases left between them. This CDR3 comprises 17 residues. Germline CDR1 reads MGHRA; CDR2 reads YSYEKL. The CDR3, as DNA: TGCGCCAGCAGCCAAGAGGGCCCCTTGGGGGCTGGAAACACCATATATTTT. Protein sequence: CASSQEGPLGAGNTIYF.

CDR3 DNA sequence: TGCAGTGCTAGTGGGGTCCGCACAGATACGCAGTATTTT. Protein product: CSASGVRTDTQYF. This sequence joins TRBV20-1 and TRBJ2-3; D gene unclear. The germline V and J ends were trimmed by 3 bases and 1 base, with 8 bases remaining between them. The CDR3 length is 13 residues. The germline V gene encodes CDR1 DFQATT and CDR2 SNEGSKA (reference sequence).

This clone came up once. This chain joins TRBV10-3 and TRBJ2-3; D uncertain. The CDR3 is made up of 12 amino acids. The germline CDR1 and CDR2 sequences are ENHRY and SYGVKD. The V gene lost 10 bases and the J gene lost 2 bases, with 10 bases spanning the gap. The CDR3 here is CATAGFTDTQYF. The CDR3 coding sequence is TGTGCCACCGCCGGGTTCACAGATACGCAGTATTTT.

The chain joins TRBV7-2 to TRBJ1-1, with 10 nucleotides matching TRBD1. After removal of 5 bases from V and 5 bases from J, the junction contained 17 bases not matched to a gene. Germline assignment: CDR1 SGHTA and CDR2 FQGNSA. The CDR3 spans 18 residues. In DNA form, the CDR3 reads TGTGCCAGCAGCGTGGGGGGACAGGGGAAGAAGGCGGGGACTGAAGCTTTCTTT. Its translation is CASSVGGQGKKAGTEAFF.

The rearrangement joins TRBV6-4 to TRBJ2-6; the D gene is possibly TRBD1 (6 bases). The V and J ends lost 2 bases and 7 bases respectively, with 12 bases between them. Germline CDR1 MRHNA, CDR2 SNTAGT. The CDR3 runs 15 residues. This CDR3 is CASSDEAGAANVLTF. CDR3 nucleotides: TGTGCCAGCAGTGACGAGGCAGGGGCAGCCAACGTCCTGACTTTC.

CDR3 protein: CASRYSYDSYEQYF. The CDR3, as DNA: TGTGCCAGCAGGTATAGTTATGACTCCTACGAGCAGTACTTC. The chain carries TRBV2 and TRBJ2-7; no clear D gene. Trimming left V 6 bases short and J 0 bases short, with 12 bases between. The CDR3 totals 14 residues. From germline, CDR1 is SNHLY and CDR2 FYNNEI.

The chain has TRBV7-8 and TRBJ1-3; D is unresolved. This CDR3 has 15 residues. Germline V lookup: CDR1 SGHVS, CDR2 FQNEAQ. Trimming pared 1 base from V and 0 bases from J, leaving 7 bases between. CDR3 region: CASSLDGVSGNTIYF. The CDR3 nucleotides are TGTGCCAGCAGCTTAGACGGAGTCTCTGGAAACACCATATATTTT.

The chain uses TRBV5-1 and TRBJ2-3; 9 bases fit TRBD2. The CDR3 contains 16 residues. The germline V gene has CDR1 SGHRS and CDR2 YFSETQ. Losses at the gene ends were 0 bases for V and 3 bases for J; bases not matched to a gene: 5. CDR3: CASSLESGGITDTQYF. The DNA for the CDR3 is TGCGCCAGCAGCTTGGAAAGCGGGGGGATAACAGATACGCAGTATTTT.

The gene calls are TRBV2 and TRBJ2-2; 9 bases fit TRBD1. V lost 0 bases, J lost 7 bases, and 9 bases stayed unmatched. Germline V gene sequence: CDR1 SNHLY, CDR2 FYNNEI. The CDR3 spans 17 residues. CDR3 bases: TGTGCCAGCAGTGAAGCAGAGACAGGGGGAGGAATCGGGGAGCTGTTTTTT. It encodes CASSEAETGGGIGELFF. The full variable domain, completed using reference TRBV2 and TRBJ2-2, is EPEVTQTPSHQVTQMGQEVILRCVPISNHLYFYWYRQILGQKVEFLVSFYNNEISEKSEIFDDQFSVERPDGSNFTLKIRSTKLEDSAMYFCASSEAETGGGIGELFFGEGSRLTVL.

CDR3 coding DNA: TGTGCCAGCAGTCTTCTTGTGGGGGCTACCTACGAGCAGTACTTC. This translates into CASSLLVGATYEQYF. This chain links TRBV6-2 or TRBV6-3 with TRBJ2-7; TRBD1 might be the D (6 bases). Deletions cut 5 bases from V and 2 bases from J, with 16 bases between. Germline V gene data show CDR1 as MNHEY and CDR2 as SVGEGT. The CDR3 is made up of 15 amino acids.

The chain recombines TRBV6-2 or TRBV6-3 with TRBJ2-3; 9 positions match TRBD1. Trimming at V came to 2 bases and at J to 2 bases, leaving 8 bases not matched to a gene. CDR1 is MNHEY and CDR2 is SVGEGT in the germline V gene. The length of the CDR3 is 17 residues. In DNA form, the CDR3 reads TGTGCCAGCAGTTACCGGACAGGGGCGATAACCACAGATACGCAGTATTTT. Translation gives CASSYRTGAITTDTQYF.

The CDR3 loop reads CASSPIRDRITNTGELFF. The CDR3 bases are TGTGCCAGTAGTCCCATCCGGGACAGGATTACGAACACCGGGGAGCTGTTTTTT. V usage is TRBV19 and J usage is TRBJ2-2; the match to TRBD1 covers 8 bases. Germline-derived CDR1 and CDR2 are LNHDA and SQIVND (reference sequence). V lost 5 bases, J lost 0 bases, and 11 bases stayed unmatched. This CDR3 has 18 residues.